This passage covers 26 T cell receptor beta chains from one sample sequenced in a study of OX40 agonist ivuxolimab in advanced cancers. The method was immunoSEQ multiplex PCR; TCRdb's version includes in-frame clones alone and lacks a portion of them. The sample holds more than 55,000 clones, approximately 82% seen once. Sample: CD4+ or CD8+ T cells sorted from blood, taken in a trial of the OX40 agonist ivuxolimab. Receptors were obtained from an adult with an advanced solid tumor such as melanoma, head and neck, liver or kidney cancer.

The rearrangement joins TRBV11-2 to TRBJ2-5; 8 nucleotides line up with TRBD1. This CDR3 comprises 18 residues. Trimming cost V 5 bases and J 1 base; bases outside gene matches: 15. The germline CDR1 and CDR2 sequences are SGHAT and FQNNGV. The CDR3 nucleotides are TGTGCCAGCAGCGTAAACAGGGGGTACTACTACATCCAAGAGACCCAGTACTTC. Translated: CASSVNRGYYYIQETQYF.

The CDR3 loop is CVTTNEAFF. The CDR3 DNA reads TGTGTCACGACAAATGAAGCTTTCTTT. V usage is TRBV19 and J usage is TRBJ1-1; no definite D call. The CDR3 runs to 9 residues. Germline CDR1 is LNHDA and CDR2 is SQIVND (reference sequence).

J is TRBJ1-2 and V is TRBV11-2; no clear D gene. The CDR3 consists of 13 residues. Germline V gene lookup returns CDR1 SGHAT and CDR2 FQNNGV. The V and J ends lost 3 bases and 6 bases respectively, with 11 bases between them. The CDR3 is CASSFSGVDGYTF. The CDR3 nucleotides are TGTGCCAGCAGCTTTAGCGGGGTAGATGGCTACACCTTC.

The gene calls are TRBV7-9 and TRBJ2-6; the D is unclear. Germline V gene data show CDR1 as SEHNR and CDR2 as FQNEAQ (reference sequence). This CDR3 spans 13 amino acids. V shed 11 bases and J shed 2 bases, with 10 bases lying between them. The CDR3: CAPSLAGANVLTF. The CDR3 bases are TGTGCCCCCAGCCTGGCTGGGGCCAACGTCCTGACTTTC.

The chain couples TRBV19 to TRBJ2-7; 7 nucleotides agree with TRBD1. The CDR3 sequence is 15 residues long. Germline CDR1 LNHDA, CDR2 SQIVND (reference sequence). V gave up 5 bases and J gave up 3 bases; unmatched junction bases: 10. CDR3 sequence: CASSPVGQANYEQYF. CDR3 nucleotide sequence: TGTGCCAGTAGTCCAGTAGGACAGGCAAACTACGAGCAGTACTTC.

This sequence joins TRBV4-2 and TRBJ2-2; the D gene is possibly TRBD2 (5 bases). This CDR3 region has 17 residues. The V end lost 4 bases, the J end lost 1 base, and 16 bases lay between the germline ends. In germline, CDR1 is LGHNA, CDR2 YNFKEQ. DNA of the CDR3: TGTGCCAGCAGCCTCGGACTCCTCCAGGTGAACACCGGGGAGCTGTTTTTT. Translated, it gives CASSLGLLQVNTGELFF.

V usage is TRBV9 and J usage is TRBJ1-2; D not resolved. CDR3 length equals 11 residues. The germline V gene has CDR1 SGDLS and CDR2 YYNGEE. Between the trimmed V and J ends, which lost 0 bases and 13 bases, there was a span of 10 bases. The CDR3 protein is CASSVAGMFTF. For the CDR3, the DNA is TGTGCCAGCAGCGTAGCCGGGATGTTCACCTTC.

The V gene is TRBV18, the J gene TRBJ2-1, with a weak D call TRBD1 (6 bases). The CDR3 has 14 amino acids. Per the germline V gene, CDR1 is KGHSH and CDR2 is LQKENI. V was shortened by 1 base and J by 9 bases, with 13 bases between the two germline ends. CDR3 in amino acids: CASSPQGVSGEQFF. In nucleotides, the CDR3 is TGTGCCAGCTCACCACAGGGGGTCTCTGGTGAGCAGTTCTTC.

CDR3 protein: CASSPDRENYGYTF. The CDR3 coding sequence is TGTGCCAGCAGTCCCGACAGGGAAAACTATGGCTACACCTTC. The V and J genes are TRBV6-5 and TRBJ1-2, with TRBD1 matching over 7 bases. With 5 bases clipped from V and 2 bases from J, the junction kept 5 bases outside the gene matches. CDR1 and CDR2 (germline): MNHEY, SVGAGI. The CDR3 runs 14 residues.

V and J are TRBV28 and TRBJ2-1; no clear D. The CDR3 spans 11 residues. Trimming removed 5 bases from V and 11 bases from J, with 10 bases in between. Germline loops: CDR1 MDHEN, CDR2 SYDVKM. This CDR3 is CASSGLGKQFF. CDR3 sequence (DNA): TGTGCCAGCAGTGGTTTGGGAAAGCAGTTCTTC.

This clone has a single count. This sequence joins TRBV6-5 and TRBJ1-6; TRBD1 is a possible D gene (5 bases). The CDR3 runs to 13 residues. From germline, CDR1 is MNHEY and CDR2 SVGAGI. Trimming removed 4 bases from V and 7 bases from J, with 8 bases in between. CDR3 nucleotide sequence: TGTGCCAGCAGTTGGGGGGGGAATTCACCCCTCCACTTT. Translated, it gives CASSWGGNSPLHF.

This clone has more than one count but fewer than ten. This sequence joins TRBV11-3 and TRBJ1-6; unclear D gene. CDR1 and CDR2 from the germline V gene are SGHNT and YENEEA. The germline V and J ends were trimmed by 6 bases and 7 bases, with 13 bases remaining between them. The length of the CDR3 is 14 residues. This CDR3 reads CASRNGVGNSPLHF. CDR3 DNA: TGTGCCAGCAGGAATGGGGTGGGAAATTCACCCCTCCACTTT.

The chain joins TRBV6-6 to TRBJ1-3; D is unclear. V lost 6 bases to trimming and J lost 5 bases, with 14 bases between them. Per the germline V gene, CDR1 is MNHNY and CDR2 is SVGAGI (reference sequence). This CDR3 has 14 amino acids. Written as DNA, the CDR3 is TGTGCCAGCAGAAACACAGAGCGTAGAAACACCATATATTTT. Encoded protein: CASRNTERRNTIYF.

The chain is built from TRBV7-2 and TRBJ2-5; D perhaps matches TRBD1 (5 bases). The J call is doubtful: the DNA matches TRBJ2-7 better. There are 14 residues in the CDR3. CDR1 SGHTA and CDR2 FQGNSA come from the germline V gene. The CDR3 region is CASSISRTLYEQYF. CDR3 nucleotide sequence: TGTGCCAGCAGCATCTCTCGGACACTTTACGAGCAGTACTTC.

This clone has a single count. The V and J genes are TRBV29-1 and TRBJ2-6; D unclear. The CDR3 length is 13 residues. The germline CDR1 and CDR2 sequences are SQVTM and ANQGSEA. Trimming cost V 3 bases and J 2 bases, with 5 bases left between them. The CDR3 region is CSVDPTGANVLTF. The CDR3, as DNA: TGCAGCGTTGATCCCACTGGGGCCAACGTCCTGACTTTC.

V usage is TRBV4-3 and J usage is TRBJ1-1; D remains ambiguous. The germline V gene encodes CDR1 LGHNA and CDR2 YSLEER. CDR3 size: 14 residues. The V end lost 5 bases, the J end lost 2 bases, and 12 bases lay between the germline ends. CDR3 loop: CASSYLILNTEAFF. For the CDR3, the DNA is TGCGCCAGCAGCTACCTGATACTCAACACTGAAGCTTTCTTT.

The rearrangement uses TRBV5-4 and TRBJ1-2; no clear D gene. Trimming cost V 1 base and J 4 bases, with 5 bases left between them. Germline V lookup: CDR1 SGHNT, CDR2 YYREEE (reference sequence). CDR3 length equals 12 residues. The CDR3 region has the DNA TGTGCCAGCAGCTTGCGGCGCTATGGCTACACCTTC. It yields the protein CASSLRRYGYTF. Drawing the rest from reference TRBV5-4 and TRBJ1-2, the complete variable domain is ETGVTQSPTHLIKTRGQQVTLRCSSQSGHNTVSWYQQALGQGPQFIFQYYREEENGRGNFPPRFSGLQFPNYSSELNVNALELDDSALYLCASSLRRYGYTFGSGTRLTVV.

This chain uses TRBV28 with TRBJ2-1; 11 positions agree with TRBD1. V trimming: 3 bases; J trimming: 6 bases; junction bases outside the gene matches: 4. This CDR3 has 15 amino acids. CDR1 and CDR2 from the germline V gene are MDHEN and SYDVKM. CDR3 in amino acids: CASSLDRGRGNEQFF. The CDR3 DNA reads TGTGCCAGCAGTTTGGACAGGGGGCGCGGCAATGAGCAGTTCTTC.

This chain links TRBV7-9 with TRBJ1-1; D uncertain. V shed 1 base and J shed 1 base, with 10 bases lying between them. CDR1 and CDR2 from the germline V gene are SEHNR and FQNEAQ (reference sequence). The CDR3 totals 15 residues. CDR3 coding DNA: TGTGCCAGCAGCTTAGGGTCCGTCGCGAACACTGAAGCTTTCTTT. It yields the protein CASSLGSVANTEAFF. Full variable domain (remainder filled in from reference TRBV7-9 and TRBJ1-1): DTGVSQNPRHKITKRGQNVTFRCDPISEHNRLYWYRQTLGQGPEFLTYFQNEAQLEKSRLLSDRFSAERPKGSFSTLEIQRTEQGDSAMYLCASSLGSVANTEAFFGQGTRLTVV.

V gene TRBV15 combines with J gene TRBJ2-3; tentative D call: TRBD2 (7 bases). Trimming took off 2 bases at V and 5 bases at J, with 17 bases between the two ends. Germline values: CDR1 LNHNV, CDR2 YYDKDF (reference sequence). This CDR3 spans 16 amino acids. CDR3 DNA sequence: TGTGCCACCAGCAGAAAGGGGGGGGTGACGGGAGATACGCAGTATTTT. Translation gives CATSRKGGVTGDTQYF.

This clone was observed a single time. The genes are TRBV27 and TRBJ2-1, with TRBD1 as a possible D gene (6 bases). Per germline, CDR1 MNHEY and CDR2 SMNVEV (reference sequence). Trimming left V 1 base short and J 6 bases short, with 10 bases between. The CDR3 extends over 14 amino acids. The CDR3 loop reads CASSLWGQSNEQFF. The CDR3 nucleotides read TGTGCCAGCAGTTTATGGGGACAAAGCAATGAGCAGTTCTTC.

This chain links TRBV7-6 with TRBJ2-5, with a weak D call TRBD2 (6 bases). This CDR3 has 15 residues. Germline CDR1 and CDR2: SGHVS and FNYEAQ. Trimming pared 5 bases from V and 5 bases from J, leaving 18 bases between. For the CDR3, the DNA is TGTGCCAGCAGCCTACCGGGAGCGCGGAGGGAGACCCAGTACTTC. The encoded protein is CASSLPGARRETQYF.

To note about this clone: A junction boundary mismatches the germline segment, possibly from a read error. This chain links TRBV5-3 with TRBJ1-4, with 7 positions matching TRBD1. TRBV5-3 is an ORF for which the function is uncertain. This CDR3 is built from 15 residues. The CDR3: CASSLTGVSVEKLFF. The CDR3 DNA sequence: TGTGCCAGCAGCTTAACAGGGGTATCGGTTGAAAAACTGTTTTTT.

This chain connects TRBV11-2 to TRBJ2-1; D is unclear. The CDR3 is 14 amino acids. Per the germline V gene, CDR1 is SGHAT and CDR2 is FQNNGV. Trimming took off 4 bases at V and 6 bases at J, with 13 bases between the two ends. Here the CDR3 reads CASSSNPGGNEQFF. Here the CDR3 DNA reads TGTGCCAGCAGCTCTAACCCCGGCGGCAATGAGCAGTTCTTC.

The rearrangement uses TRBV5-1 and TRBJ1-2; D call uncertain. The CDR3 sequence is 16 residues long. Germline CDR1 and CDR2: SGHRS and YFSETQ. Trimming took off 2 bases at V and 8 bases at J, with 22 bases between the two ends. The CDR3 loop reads CASSLGPDVRIGGYTF. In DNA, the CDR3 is TGCGCCAGCAGCTTAGGGCCCGACGTAAGAATAGGCGGCTACACCTTC.

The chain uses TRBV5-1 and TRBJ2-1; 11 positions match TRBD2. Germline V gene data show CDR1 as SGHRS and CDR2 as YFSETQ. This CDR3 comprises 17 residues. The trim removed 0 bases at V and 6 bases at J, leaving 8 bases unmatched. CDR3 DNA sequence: TGCGCCAGCAGCTTGGCCATAATAGCGGGGGGGCCCAATGAGCAGTTCTTC. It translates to CASSLAIIAGGPNEQFF.